The source of this T cell receptor beta chain is a study of breast tumors, draining lymph nodes, adjacent tissues. The CDR3 is made up of 15 amino acids. Between the trimmed V and J ends, which lost 8 bases and 0 bases, there was a span of 15 bases. Germline-derived CDR1 and CDR2 are SEHNR and FQNEAQ (reference sequence). TCRdb passed the multiplex PCR reads through MiXCR, listing each CDR3 protein once. Among 20,000 to 25,000 distinct CDR3 sequences listed, almost 70% were seen once. The V gene is TRBV7-9, the J gene TRBJ2-3; D ambiguous. Sequencing was carried out using tumor-adjacent breast tissue. The origin of this receptor is a female donor with breast cancer. Some clones in this sample may be carry-over from other donors' samples. The CDR3 DNA sequence: TGTGCCAGCGATTGGTCGAGAGCTAGCACAGATACGCAGTATTTT. Protein: CASDWSRASTDTQYF. Full variable domain (missing parts from reference TRBV7-9 and TRBJ2-3): DTGVSQNPRHKITKRGQNVTFRCDPISEHNRLYWYRQTLGQGPEFLTYFQNEAQLEKSRLLSDRFSAERPKGSFSTLEIQRTEQGDSAMYLCASDWSRASTDTQYFGPGTRLTVL.